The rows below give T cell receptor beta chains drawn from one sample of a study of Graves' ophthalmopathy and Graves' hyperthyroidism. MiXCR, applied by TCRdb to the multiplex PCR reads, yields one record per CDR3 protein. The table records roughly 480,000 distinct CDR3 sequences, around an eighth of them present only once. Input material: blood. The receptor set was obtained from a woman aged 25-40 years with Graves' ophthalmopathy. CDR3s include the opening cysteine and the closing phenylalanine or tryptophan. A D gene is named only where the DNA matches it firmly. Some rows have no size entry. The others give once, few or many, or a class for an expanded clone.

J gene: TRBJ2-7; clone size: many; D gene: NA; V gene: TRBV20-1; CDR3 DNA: TGCAGTGCTAGAGTTCCTCGGGGGTATAGGAACGAGCAGTACTTC; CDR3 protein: CSARVPRGYRNEQYF
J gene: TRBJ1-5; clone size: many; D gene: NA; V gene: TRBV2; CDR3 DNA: TGTGCCAGCAGTGCGAACAGTCGAAATCAGCCCCAGCATTTT; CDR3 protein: CASSANSRNQPQHF
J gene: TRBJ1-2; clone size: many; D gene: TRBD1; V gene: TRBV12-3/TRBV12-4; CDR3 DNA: TGTGCCAGCAGGGACCGGGACAGGGGGAATATAGACTATGGCTACACCTTC; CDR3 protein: CASRDRDRGNIDYGYTF
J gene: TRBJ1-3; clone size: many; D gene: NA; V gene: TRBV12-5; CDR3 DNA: TGTGCTAGTAGGGTGTCCGGAAACACCATATATTTT; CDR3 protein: CASRVSGNTIYF
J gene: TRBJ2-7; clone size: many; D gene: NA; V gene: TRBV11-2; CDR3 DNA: TGTGCCAGCAGCTTTTATGGTGACAGCCTCTACGAGCAGTACTTC; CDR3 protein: CASSFYGDSLYEQYF
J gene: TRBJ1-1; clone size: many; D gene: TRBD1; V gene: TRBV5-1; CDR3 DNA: TGCGCCAGCAGACAGGGGGACACTGAAGCTTTCTTT; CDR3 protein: CASRQGDTEAFF
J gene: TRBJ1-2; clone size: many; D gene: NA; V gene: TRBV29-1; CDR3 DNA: TGCAGCGTCTCCCTGGGGGCTAACTATGGCTACACCTTC; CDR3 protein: CSVSLGANYGYTF
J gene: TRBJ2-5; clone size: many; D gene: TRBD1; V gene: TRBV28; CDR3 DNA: TGTGCCAGCAGTTCCCCCCTTAGGGGGCGCGAAGACCAAGAGACCCAGTACTTC; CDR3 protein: CASSSPLRGREDQETQYF
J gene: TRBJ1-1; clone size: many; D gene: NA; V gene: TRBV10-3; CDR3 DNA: TGTGCCGCCGGAGTCCTAGACAACTCAGAAGCTTTCTTT; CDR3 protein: CAAGVLDNSEAFF
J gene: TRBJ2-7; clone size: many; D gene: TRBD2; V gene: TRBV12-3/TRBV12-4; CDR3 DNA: TGTGCCAGCAGCCCGACTAGCGGGAGTTATTGGCAGTACTTC; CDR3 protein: CASSPTSGSYWQYF
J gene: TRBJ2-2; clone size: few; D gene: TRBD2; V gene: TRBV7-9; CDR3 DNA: TGTGCCAGCAGCTTAGCTCCCCAGCGGGAGAGGGAGCTGTTTTTT; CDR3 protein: CASSLAPQRERELFF
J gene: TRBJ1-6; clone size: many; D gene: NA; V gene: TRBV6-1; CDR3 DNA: TGTGCCAGCCTGCCAAGGCCAAACTATAATTCACCCCTCCACTTT; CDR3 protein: CASLPRPNYNSPLHF
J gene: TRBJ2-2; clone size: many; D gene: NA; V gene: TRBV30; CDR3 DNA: TGTGCCTGGAGTCCGCAGACACGTAACACCGGGGAGCTGTTTTTT; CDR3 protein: CAWSPQTRNTGELFF
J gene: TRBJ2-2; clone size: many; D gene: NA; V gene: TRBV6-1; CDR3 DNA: TGTGCCAGCGGAGGGACAGAGGAGGACACCGGGGAGCTGTTTTTT; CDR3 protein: CASGGTEEDTGELFF
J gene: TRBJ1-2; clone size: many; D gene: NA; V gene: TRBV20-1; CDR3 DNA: TGCAGTGCTAGAGACCGGGAAGCCTATGGCTACACCTTC; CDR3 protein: CSARDREAYGYTF
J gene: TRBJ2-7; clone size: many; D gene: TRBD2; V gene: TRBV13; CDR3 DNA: TGTGCCAGCAGCCCCCGGGGCGGGAGGGCCATGTACGAGCAGTACTTC; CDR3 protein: CASSPRGGRAMYEQYF
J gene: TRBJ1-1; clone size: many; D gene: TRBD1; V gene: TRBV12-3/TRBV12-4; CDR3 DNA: TGTGCCAGCAGCAGGGGGGACGAAGCTTTCTTT; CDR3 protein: CASSRGDEAFF
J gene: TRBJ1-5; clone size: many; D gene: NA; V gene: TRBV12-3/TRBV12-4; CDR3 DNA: TGTGCCAGCAGTTTCCCCGGACCCAATCAGCCCCAGCATTTT; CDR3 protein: CASSFPGPNQPQHF
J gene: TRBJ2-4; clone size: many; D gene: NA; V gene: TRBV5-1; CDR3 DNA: TGCGCCAGCAGCTTGGGGATGGCCAAAAACATTCAGTACTTC; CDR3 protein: CASSLGMAKNIQYF
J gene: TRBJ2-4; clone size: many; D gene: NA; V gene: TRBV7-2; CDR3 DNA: TGTGCCAGCAGCACCTACAACAGGGAAACCAAAAACATTCAGTACTTC; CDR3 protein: CASSTYNRETKNIQYF
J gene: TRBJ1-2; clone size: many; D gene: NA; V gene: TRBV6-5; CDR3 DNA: TGTGCCAGCAGTTACTCAGCCGTCGGTGATGGCTACACCTTC; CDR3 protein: CASSYSAVGDGYTF
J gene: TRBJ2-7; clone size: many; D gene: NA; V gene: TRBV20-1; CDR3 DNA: TGCAGTGCTAGATTCGAAGGAGGCCTTATAACCTACGAGCAGTACTTC; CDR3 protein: CSARFEGGLITYEQYF
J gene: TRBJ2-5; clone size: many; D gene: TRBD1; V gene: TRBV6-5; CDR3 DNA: TGTGCCAGCAGTCCGACAGGGCCAGAGACCCAGTACTTC; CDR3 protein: CASSPTGPETQYF
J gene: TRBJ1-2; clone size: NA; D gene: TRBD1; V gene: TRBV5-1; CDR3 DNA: TGCGCCAGCAGCCCCCGGACAGGGGGATTTGATGGCTACACCTTC; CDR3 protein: CASSPRTGGFDGYTF
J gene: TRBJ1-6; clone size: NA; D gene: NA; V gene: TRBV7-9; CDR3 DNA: TGTGCCAGCAGCGAAGAGGATTCACCCCTCCACTTT; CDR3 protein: CASSEEDSPLHF
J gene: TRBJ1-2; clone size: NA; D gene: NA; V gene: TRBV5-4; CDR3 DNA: TGTGCCAGCAGCTTGTTGACCGGACATGGCTACACCTTC; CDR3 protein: CASSLLTGHGYTF
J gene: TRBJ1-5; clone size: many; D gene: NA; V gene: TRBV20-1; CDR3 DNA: TGCAGTGCTAGGTATCTTGAGGATCAGCCCCAGCATTTT; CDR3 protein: CSARYLEDQPQHF
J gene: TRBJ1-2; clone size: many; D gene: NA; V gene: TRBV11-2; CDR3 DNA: TGTGCCAGCAGCTTAGATCGTACGGGCCCAAGTGGCTACACCTTC; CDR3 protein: CASSLDRTGPSGYTF
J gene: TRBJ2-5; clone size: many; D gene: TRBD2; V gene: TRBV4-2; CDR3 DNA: TGTGCCAGCAGCCCCTATCTGGGGGCGGGAGGCGAAGAGACCCAGTACTTC; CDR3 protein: CASSPYLGAGGEETQYF
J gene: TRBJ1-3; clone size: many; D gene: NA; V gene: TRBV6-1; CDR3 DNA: TGTGCCAGCAGTGAAGTAATGGGGCTTCCCGCTGGAAACACCATATATTTT; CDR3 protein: CASSEVMGLPAGNTIYF
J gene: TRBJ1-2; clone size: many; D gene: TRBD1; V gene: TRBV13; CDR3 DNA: TGTGCCAGCAGCTCCCGACAGGGGGGTCACTATGGCTACACCTTC; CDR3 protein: CASSSRQGGHYGYTF
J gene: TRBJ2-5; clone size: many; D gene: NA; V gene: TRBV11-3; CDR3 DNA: TGTGCCAGCAGCTTAGGGACAGCCCAAGAGACCCAGTACTTC; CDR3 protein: CASSLGTAQETQYF
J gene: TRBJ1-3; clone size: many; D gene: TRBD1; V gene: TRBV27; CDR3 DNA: TGTGCCAGCGGTATGACAGGGCCTGGAAACACCATATATTTT; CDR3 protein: CASGMTGPGNTIYF
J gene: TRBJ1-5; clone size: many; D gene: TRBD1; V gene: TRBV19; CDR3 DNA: TGTGCCAGTAGTATCCTCAGACAGGGATTCTCTAGCAATCAGCCCCAGCATTTT; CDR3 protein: CASSILRQGFSSNQPQHF
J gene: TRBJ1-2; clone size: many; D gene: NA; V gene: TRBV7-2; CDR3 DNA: TGTGCCAGCAGCTTAGTTGGCACTGGCTACACCTTC; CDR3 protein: CASSLVGTGYTF
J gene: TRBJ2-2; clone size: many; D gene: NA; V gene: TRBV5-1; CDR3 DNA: TGCGCCAGCAGCTACTTGTGGGAGAACACCAGGGAGCTGTTTTTT; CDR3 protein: CASSYLWENTRELFF
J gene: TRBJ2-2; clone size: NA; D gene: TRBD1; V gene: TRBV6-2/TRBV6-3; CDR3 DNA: TGTGCCAGCAGTTACTCAGGGGGCCCGAACACCGGGGAGCTGTTTTTT; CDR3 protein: CASSYSGGPNTGELFF
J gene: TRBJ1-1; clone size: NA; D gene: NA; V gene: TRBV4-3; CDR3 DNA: TGCGCCAACAGCCAGATAGACGTACCGAACACTGAAGCTTTCTTT; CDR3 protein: CANSQIDVPNTEAFF
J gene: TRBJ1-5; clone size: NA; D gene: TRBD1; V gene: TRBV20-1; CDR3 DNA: TGCAGTGCCCACAGGGGAACGGATCAGCCCCAGCATTTT; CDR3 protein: CSAHRGTDQPQHF
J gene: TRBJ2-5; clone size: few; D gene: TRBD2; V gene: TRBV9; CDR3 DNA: TGTGCCAGCAGCGTGGGAGGGACTAGCGGAGAGACCCAGTACTTC; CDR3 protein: CASSVGGTSGETQYF
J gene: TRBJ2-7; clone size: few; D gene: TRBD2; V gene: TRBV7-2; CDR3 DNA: TGTGCCAGCAGCCCAGGGACTAGCGGGAGTAAATACTTC; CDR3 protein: CASSPGTSGSKYF
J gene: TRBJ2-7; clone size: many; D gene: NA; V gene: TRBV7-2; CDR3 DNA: TGTGCCAGCAGCTTAGTAGGGCCCTCCGGGGAGCAGTACTTC; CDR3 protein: CASSLVGPSGEQYF
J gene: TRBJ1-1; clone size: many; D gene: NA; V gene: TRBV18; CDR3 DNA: TGTGCCAGCTCACCGCGGAGTACGTCCATGAACACTGAAGCTTTCTTT; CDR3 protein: CASSPRSTSMNTEAFF
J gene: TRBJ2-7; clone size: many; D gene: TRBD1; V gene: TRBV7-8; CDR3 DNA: TGTGCCAGCAGCCCTCCCGACGGGACAGCTAGCGAGCAGTACTTC; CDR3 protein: CASSPPDGTASEQYF
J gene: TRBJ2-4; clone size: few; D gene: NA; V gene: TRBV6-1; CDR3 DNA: TGTGCCAGCAGTCGAACCTTCAGGGGAAAAAACATTAAGTACTTC; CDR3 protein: CASSRTFRGKNIKYF
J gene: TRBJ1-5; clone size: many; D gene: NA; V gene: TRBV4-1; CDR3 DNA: TGCGCCAGCAGCCAAGATGACAACGGCAATCAGCCCCAGCATTTT; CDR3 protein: CASSQDDNGNQPQHF
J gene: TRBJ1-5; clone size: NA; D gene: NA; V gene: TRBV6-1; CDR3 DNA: TGTGCCAGCAGTGAAAGGGGAAGCGGACTGTATAGCAATCAGCCCCAGCATTTT; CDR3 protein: CASSERGSGLYSNQPQHF
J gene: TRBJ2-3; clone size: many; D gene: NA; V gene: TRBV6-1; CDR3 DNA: TGTGCCAGCCGGGGCAGCTATTCCACAGATACGCAGTATTTT; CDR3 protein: CASRGSYSTDTQYF
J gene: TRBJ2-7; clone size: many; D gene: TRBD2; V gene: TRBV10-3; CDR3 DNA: TGTGCCATCAGGGGGACTAGCCCTAACTCGGGCGAGCAGTACTTC; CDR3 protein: CAIRGTSPNSGEQYF
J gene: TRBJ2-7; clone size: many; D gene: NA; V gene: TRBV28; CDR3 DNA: TGTGCCAGCAGTTTCGGCGCTTCCCTTTATTCCTACGAGCAGTACTTC; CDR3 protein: CASSFGASLYSYEQYF
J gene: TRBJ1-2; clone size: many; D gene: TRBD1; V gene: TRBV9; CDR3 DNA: TGTGCCAGCAGCGTAGGGCCCGGGACAGACTATGGCTACACCTTC; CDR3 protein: CASSVGPGTDYGYTF